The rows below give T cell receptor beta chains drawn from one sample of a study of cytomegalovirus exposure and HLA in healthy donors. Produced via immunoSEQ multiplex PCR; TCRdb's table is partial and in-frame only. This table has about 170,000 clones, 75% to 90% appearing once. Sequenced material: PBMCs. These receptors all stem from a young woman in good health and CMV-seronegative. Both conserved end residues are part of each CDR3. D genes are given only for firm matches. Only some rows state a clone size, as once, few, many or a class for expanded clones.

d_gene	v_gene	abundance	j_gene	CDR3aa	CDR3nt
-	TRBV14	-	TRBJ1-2	CASSQVAGDGYTF	TGTGCCAGCAGCCAAGTTGCAGGGGATGGCTACACCTTC
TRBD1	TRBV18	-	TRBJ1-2	CASSPGTGGLQDGYTF	TGTGCCAGCTCACCAGGGACAGGGGGCCTTCAGGATGGCTACACCTTC
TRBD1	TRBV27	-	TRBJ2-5	CATMDRVETQYF	TGTGCCACCATGGACAGGGTCGAGACCCAGTACTTC
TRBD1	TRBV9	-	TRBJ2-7	CASSAGQGAWQYF	TGTGCCAGCAGCGCGGGACAGGGGGCTTGGCAGTACTTC
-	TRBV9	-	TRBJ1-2	CASSPHEQYMEGYTF	TGTGCCAGCAGCCCCCATGAACAGTACATGGAAGGCTACACCTTC
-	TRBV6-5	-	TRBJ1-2	CASSSSFYGYTF	TGTGCCAGCAGTTCGAGTTTCTATGGCTACACCTTC
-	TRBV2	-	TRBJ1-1	CASSADLDTEAFF	TGTGCCAGCAGTGCGGACTTGGACACTGAAGCTTTCTTT
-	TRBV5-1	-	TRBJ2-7	CASSSSSYEQYF	TGCGCCAGCAGCTCTAGCTCCTACGAGCAGTACTTC
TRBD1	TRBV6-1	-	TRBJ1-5	CASSGQGTQPQHF	TGTGCCAGCAGCGGACAGGGGACTCAGCCCCAGCATTTT
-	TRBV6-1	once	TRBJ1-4	CASSERGTDEKLFF	TGTGCCAGCAGTGAGAGGGGGACGGATGAAAAACTGTTTTTT
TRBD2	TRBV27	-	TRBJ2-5	CASSPLGGRETQYF	TGTGCCAGCAGTCCGCTAGGCGGGAGGGAGACCCAGTACTTC
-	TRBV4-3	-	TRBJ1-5	CASSQGLGGSPQHF	TGCGCCAGCAGCCAGGGATTGGGGGGATCGCCCCAGCATTTT
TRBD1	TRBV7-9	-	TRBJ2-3	CASSYRQGSDTQYF	TGTGCCAGCAGCTACAGACAGGGGTCAGATACGCAGTATTTT
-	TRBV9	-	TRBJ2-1	CASSDTRDEQFF	TGTGCCAGCAGCGACACGCGGGATGAGCAGTTCTTC
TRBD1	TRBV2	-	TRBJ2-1	CASIGQGVWNEQFF	TGTGCCAGCATAGGACAGGGGGTTTGGAATGAGCAGTTCTTC
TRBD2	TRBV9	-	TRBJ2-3	CASSVRRGGTDTQYF	TGTGCCAGCAGCGTACGGCGGGGGGGCACAGATACGCAGTATTTT